This T cell receptor beta chain was profiled in a study of blood T cell repertoires in COVID-19. CDR1 and CDR2 from the germline V gene are SGHRS and YFSETQ. V was trimmed by 0 bases and J by 4 bases, leaving 13 bases between them. There are 16 residues in the CDR3. Using immunoSEQ multiplex PCR, the repertoire was profiled, and TCRdb retains in-frame clones only, with some absent. The sample lists 210,000 or so clones, nearly 90% occurring once. This clone was counted a single time. The V and J genes are TRBV5-1 and TRBJ2-2, with no clear D. Input material: peripheral blood. The receptor comes from a woman aged 40-49 years who had recovered from COVID-19. The CDR3 reads CASSLGLYLGTGELFF. CDR3 coding DNA: TGCGCCAGCAGCTTGGGACTCTATCTGGGCACCGGGGAGCTGTTTTTT. The complete variable domain, with remaining parts taken from reference TRBV5-1 and TRBJ2-2, reads KAGVTQTPRYLIKTRGQQVTLSCSPISGHRSVSWYQQTPGQGLQFLFEYFSETQRNKGNFPGRFSGRQFSNSRSEMNVSTLELGDSALYLCASSLGLYLGTGELFFGEGSRLTVL.